These 12 T cell receptor beta chains came from one sample sequenced in a study. TCRdb used MiXCR to reprocess the RT-PCR reads, holding one entry per CDR3 protein. Of about 680,000 distinct CDR3 sequences listed, approximately 14% are singletons. The sample consisted of memory CD4+ T cells from blood. The receptors were sampled from a female donor in good health, serving as a healthy control.

This clonotype appeared a few times. This rearrangement joins TRBV20-1 to TRBJ2-7; 8 bases match TRBD2. The CDR3 totals 19 residues. The V and J ends lost 0 bases and 0 bases, in that order; junction bases with no gene match: 16. Germline V gene data show CDR1 as DFQATT and CDR2 as SNEGSKA (reference sequence). As DNA, the CDR3 is TGCAGTGCTAGAGATTTGGGACTAGTTAACACCAGGAGCTCCTACGAGCAGTACTTC. It yields the protein CSARDLGLVNTRSSYEQYF.

This chain joins TRBV5-1 and TRBJ1-5, with a possible D match to TRBD1 (6 bases). The V gene lost 0 bases and the J gene lost 6 bases, with 13 bases spanning the gap. CDR1 SGHRS and CDR2 YFSETQ come from the germline V gene. There are 15 residues in the CDR3. The CDR3 protein is CASSLAGGRGQPQHF. CDR3 nucleotide sequence: TGCGCCAGCAGCTTGGCCGGGGGCCGGGGTCAGCCCCAGCATTTT.

At least ten counts were recorded for this clonotype. The CDR3 nucleotides are TGCAGTGCTGGGTCCCTGGAGACCCAGTACTTC. It encodes CSAGSLETQYF. The chain combines TRBV20-1 with TRBJ2-5, with unresolved D. With 5 bases removed from V and 5 bases from J, the gap between germline ends came to 9 bases. Germline CDR1 DFQATT, CDR2 SNEGSKA (reference sequence). CDR3 length equals 11 residues.

The chain joins TRBV20-1 to TRBJ1-1; weak D call: TRBD1 (5 bases). The V and J ends lost 3 bases and 5 bases respectively, with 10 bases between them. From germline, CDR1 is DFQATT and CDR2 SNEGSKA (reference sequence). CDR3 size: 12 residues. CDR3: CSASGGGTEAFF. The CDR3 region has the DNA TGCAGTGCTAGTGGGGGTGGAACTGAAGCTTTCTTT.

V gene TRBV21-1 combines with J gene TRBJ2-5; whether TRBD1, the table's D call, matches the DNA was not checked. TRBV21-1 is described as a pseudogene. The CDR3 is made up of 15 amino acids. CDR3 in amino acids: CASRGTVPIKETQYF. Here the CDR3 DNA reads TGTGCCAGCCGCGGGACAGTTCCTATCAAAGAGACCCAGTACTTC.

This clonotype was seen repeatedly, ten times or more. CDR3 residues: CASSQRGGGNQPQHF. Here the CDR3 DNA reads TGTGCCAGCTCACAAAGAGGGGGAGGCAATCAGCCCCAGCATTTT. The rearrangement joins TRBV12-3 or TRBV12-4 to TRBJ1-5, with D tentatively TRBD1 (6 bases). Trimming removed 8 bases at V and 2 bases at J, with 16 bases between. This CDR3 is built from 15 residues.

This clonotype has at least ten counts. CDR3 sequence: CASSGGERPQHF. The CDR3 DNA is TGTGCCAGCAGCGGTGGGGAGAGGCCCCAGCATTTT. The chain is built from TRBV7-9 and TRBJ1-5; D is unclear. The CDR3 runs to 12 residues. The V end was cut by 5 bases, the J end by 9 bases, with 11 bases between. CDR1 is SEHNR and CDR2 is FQNEAQ in the germline V gene (reference sequence).

This clonotype came up a few times. This chain uses TRBV4-3 with TRBJ1-2; D not certain. Between the trimmed V and J ends, which lost 3 bases and 6 bases, there was a span of 14 bases. The CDR3 is made up of 14 amino acids. Germline loops: CDR1 LGHNA, CDR2 YSLEER. The CDR3 nucleotides are TGCGCCAGCAGCCAGTCTAGGAATTCTAATGGCTACACCTTC. Its translation is CASSQSRNSNGYTF.

This clonotype showed up many times. V is TRBV5-1 and J is TRBJ1-2, with a tentative D call TRBD1 (6 bases). This CDR3 region has 18 residues. V was trimmed by 3 bases and J by 2 bases, leaving 23 bases between them. Germline lookup yields CDR1 SGHRS and CDR2 YFSETQ. The CDR3 DNA reads TGCGCCAGCAGCTATATTCCGACAGGACCCATCGGGAACTATGGCTACACCTTC. Translated: CASSYIPTGPIGNYGYTF.

This clonotype was observed many times. The chain employs TRBV7-3 and TRBJ2-7; TRBD1 is a possible D gene (5 bases). The CDR3 loop spans 14 amino acids. V was cut by 3 bases and J by 3 bases, with 12 bases left in between. Germline-derived CDR1 and CDR2 are SGHTA and FQGTGA. CDR3 in amino acids: CASSFALGDYEQYF. The CDR3, as DNA: TGTGCCAGCAGCTTCGCCCTAGGGGACTACGAGCAGTACTTC.

Remarks on this clonotype: A much more abundant neighbour one base away suggests this may be a read error. It is likely a read error, because the conserved phenylalanine at the end of the CDR3 is missing. The V call is TRBV12-3 or TRBV12-4, the J call TRBJ2-7; D is ambiguous. This CDR3 comprises 11 residues. The V gene lost 5 bases and the J gene lost 2 bases, with 4 bases spanning the gap. The CDR3 DNA reads as TGTGCCAGCAGTACGGCCTACGAGCAGTACTTA. Protein sequence: CASSTAYEQYL.

The J gene is TRBJ1-5, the V gene TRBV28; 9 nucleotides agree with TRBD1. Per the germline V gene, CDR1 is MDHEN and CDR2 is SYDVKM. This CDR3 is 15 amino acids long. V dropped 7 bases and J dropped 2; count of bases not matched to a gene: 6. CDR3 sequence (DNA): TGTGCCAGCACTCTGGGGGACAGGGGCAATCAGCCCCAGCATTTT. Protein product: CASTLGDRGNQPQHF.